Below are 3 T cell receptor beta chains sequenced from a single sample in a study of T cells after yellow fever vaccination. One entry per CDR3 protein results from TCRdb running MiXCR on the 5' RACE reads. The sample contains some 260,000 distinct CDR3 sequences, around 5.2% of which appear only once. This material consisted of CD4+ T cells sorted from PBMCs, taken on the day of the yellow fever booster vaccination. The receptor set was obtained from a man aged 18 to 29 who received the YFV17D yellow fever vaccine.

This clonotype was seen at least ten times. CDR3 loop: CASSYSGTQREQYF. CDR3 DNA sequence: TGCGCCAGCAGCTATAGCGGGACCCAGAGGGAGCAGTACTTC. V and J are TRBV5-1 and TRBJ2-7; TRBD2 aligns across 8 bases. The V gene's germline CDR1 is SGHRS and CDR2 YFSETQ. The CDR3 length is 14 residues. With 3 bases clipped from V and 7 bases from J, the junction kept 9 bases outside the gene matches.

The sample holds many counts of this clonotype. The chain joins TRBV4-1 to TRBJ2-7; the match to TRBD2 covers 9 bases. The ends lost 0 bases at V and 3 bases at J; junction bases unmatched: 6. This CDR3 is 16 amino acids long. Per the germline V gene, CDR1 is MGHRA and CDR2 is YSYEKL. This CDR3 is CASSQDRRGGHYEQYV. In DNA form, the CDR3 reads TGCGCCAGCAGCCAAGATCGGCGGGGGGGCCACTACGAGCAGTACGTC.

Many counts were recorded for this clonotype. CDR3 protein: CASSIPGLAGGEQFF. CDR3 coding DNA: TGCGCCAGCAGCATCCCGGGACTAGCGGGGGGCGAGCAGTTCTTC. The chain recombines TRBV5-1 with TRBJ2-1, with 15 bases identical to TRBD2. Per germline, CDR1 SGHRS and CDR2 YFSETQ. V lost 4 bases to trimming and J lost 10 bases; unmatched junction nucleotides: 6. There are 15 residues in the CDR3.